This T cell receptor (beta chain) comes out of a study of molecular identifiers for immune sequencing clone quantification. Study-wide findings and caveats: Clone sizes that are highly expanded could be underestimated when identical TCR molecules share a barcode.

Bulk TCR libraries used previously described methods and listed TCR primers. TCRdb passed the PCR reads through MiXCR, listing each CDR3 protein once. In the table there are about 640,000 distinct CDR3 sequences, just under 20% of which are singletons. Between the trimmed V and J ends, which lost 4 bases and 4 bases, there was a span of 17 bases. CDR3 length: 14 amino acids. CDR1 and CDR2 from the germline V gene are GTSNPN and SVGIG (reference sequence). This clonotype has ten or more counts. As yet, its antigen is unknown. The chain carries TRBV30 and TRBJ2-7; tentatively, D is TRBD1 or TRBD2 (7 bases each). The sequencing sample was made of naive CD8+ T cells from blood, with Jurkat cell RNA spiked in. Subset noted: FACS-sorted CD8+CD4-CCR7+CD45RA+ naive T cells. The receptor comes from a human donor in good health. Some libraries in this study had Jurkat cell RNA spiked in. CDR3 amino acids: CAWIRTGEGYEQYF. The CDR3 bases are TGTGCCTGGATCCGAACAGGGGAGGGATACGAGCAGTACTTC.